This T cell receptor (beta chain) was identified during a study of technical replicates of blood from a handful of donors. CDR3 length: 12 amino acids. V lost 5 bases and J lost 4, with 8 bases in between. The germline V gene encodes CDR1 LNHDA and CDR2 SQIVND (reference sequence). A few counts support this clone. Clones were sequenced by immunoSEQ multiplex PCR, and TCRdb holds only the in-frame ones, with some missing. The table has 60,000 to 85,000 clones, around 94% seen once. J is TRBJ1-1 and V is TRBV19; unclear D gene. The specimen sequenced was T cells isolated from PBMCs. The receptor was isolated from a human donor in good health. The CDR3 sequence is CASSGGGTEAFF. The CDR3 nucleotides are TGTGCCAGTAGTGGCGGCGGCACTGAAGCTTTCTTT.